Listed below are T cell receptor beta chains from one sample, sequenced in a study of neurological immune-mediated disorders. TCRdb independently ran MiXCR on the 5' RACE reads; one entry per CDR3 protein. There are 55,000 to 65,000 distinct CDR3 sequences in the sample; around 9.7% occur only once, and approximately 13% lies in the top ten. Sequenced: PBMCs. The receptors here all came from a man aged 25 to 40 in good health. Each CDR3 is given with its conserved first and last residue. A D gene is named only where the DNA matches it firmly. Clone sizes are given selectively: once, few, many, or a class where the clone is expanded.

D gene	J gene	clone size	V gene	CDR3 DNA	CDR3 protein
NA	TRBJ1-1	many	TRBV11-2	TGTGCCAGCAGACCCTCCGGGACACCGATATCTGAAGCTTTCTTT	CASRPSGTPISEAFF
TRBD2	TRBJ2-5	NA	TRBV5-1	TGCGCCAGCAGCCCCGGACTAGCCGGTGAGACCCAGTACTTC	CASSPGLAGETQYF
NA	TRBJ2-3	many	TRBV28	TGTGCCAGCAGAACGCCCACAGATACGCAGTATTTT	CASRTPTDTQYF
TRBD1	TRBJ2-3	many	TRBV5-1	TGCGCCAGCAGCACAGACAGGGCCCGAGATACGCAGTATTTT	CASSTDRARDTQYF
NA	TRBJ2-7	many	TRBV20-1	TGCAGTGCCGCGGACAGCGTGGTATACGAGCAGTACTTC	CSAADSVVYEQYF
NA	TRBJ2-1	many	TRBV27	TGTGCCAGCAGTCAGTTAGCGGACCTCTCCTACAATGAGCAGTTCTTC	CASSQLADLSYNEQFF
NA	TRBJ2-7	many	TRBV9	TGTGCCAGCAGCCCCACCAGGGCGGGCGAGCAGTACTTC	CASSPTRAGEQYF
TRBD1	TRBJ1-1	many	TRBV28	TGTGCCAGCAGTCCCCCCCGGACAGGGCGGGGTACTGAAGCTTTCTTT	CASSPPRTGRGTEAFF
NA	TRBJ1-1	many	TRBV20-1	TGCAGTGCTACCCCGACTTATAGGGAAGCTTTCTTT	CSATPTYREAFF
NA	TRBJ1-5	few	TRBV24-1	TGTGCCACCAGTCTTGGAAATAGCAATCAGCCCCAGCATTTT	CATSLGNSNQPQHF
TRBD1	TRBJ2-1	many	TRBV25-1	TGTGCCAGCAGTGAGACAGGGGGCGTCCACAATGAGCAGTTCTTC	CASSETGGVHNEQFF
NA	TRBJ2-7	many	TRBV12-3/TRBV12-4	TGTGCCAGCAGCCCCAGGGGCGAGCAGTACTTC	CASSPRGEQYF
NA	TRBJ2-7	many	TRBV29-1	TGCAGCGTTGAACTTGCTCGCTACGAGCAGTACTTC	CSVELARYEQYF
NA	TRBJ1-6	once	TRBV20-1	TGCCACCCCGTGGGTTCACCCCTCCACTTT	CHPVGSPLHF
NA	TRBJ1-2	many	TRBV29-1	TGCAGCGTTGAAGGTCAAGGCGGCTACACCTTC	CSVEGQGGYTF
TRBD2	TRBJ2-7	many	TRBV20-1	TGCAGTGCTAGAGACGACTTAGCGGGGGGCTACGAGCAGTACTTC	CSARDDLAGGYEQYF
TRBD2	TRBJ2-5	NA	TRBV10-3	TGTGCCATCAGTGATATGGCTAGCGGGAGGGGAGAGACCCAGTACTTC	CAISDMASGRGETQYF
NA	TRBJ1-2	many	TRBV10-3	TGTGCCATCAGTGACCTGGACGGGATCTACCGGGGCTACACCTTC	CAISDLDGIYRGYTF
NA	TRBJ2-7	many	TRBV28	TGTGCCAGCAGTTTATTGGGAGAGAACTACGAGCAGTACTTC	CASSLLGENYEQYF
NA	TRBJ1-3	few	TRBV5-1	TGCGCCAGCAGCTTGGTCCCGTACTCTGGAAACACCATATATTTT	CASSLVPYSGNTIYF
NA	TRBJ2-5	few	TRBV5-1	TGCGCCAGCAGGTTGACAGGCTTCCAAGAGACCCAGTACTTC	CASRLTGFQETQYF
NA	TRBJ1-3	many	TRBV6-1	TGTGCCAGCAGAAGGGACATCGGCGACTCTGGAAACACCATATATTTT	CASRRDIGDSGNTIYF
NA	TRBJ2-7	many	TRBV28	TGTGCCAGCAGTCCGGGGGTACGGTACGAGCAGTACTTC	CASSPGVRYEQYF
NA	TRBJ2-3	many	TRBV7-2	TGTGCCAGCAGCCCGGACACAGATACGCAGTATTTT	CASSPDTDTQYF
NA	TRBJ1-4	many	TRBV29-1	TGCAGCGTTGAAGGGTCGGCAACTAATGAAAAACTGTTTTTT	CSVEGSATNEKLFF
NA	TRBJ1-5	many	TRBV9	TGTGCCAGCAGCGCTGACGATAGCAATCAGCCCCAGCATTTT	CASSADDSNQPQHF
NA	TRBJ1-5	many	TRBV27	TGTGCCACCGGGCCGAGGGTTGACAATCAGCCCCAGCATTTT	CATGPRVDNQPQHF